This T cell receptor (beta chain) stems from a study of identical twins. Study-level results: Potential partial confounding of zero-insertion analyses by invariant MAIT and iNKT cells was noted. Insertions ran lower in abundant cord blood beta clonotypes, though not in memory repertoires.

V dropped 5 bases and J dropped 5 bases, with 19 bases sitting between them. Germline assignment: CDR1 MGHDK and CDR2 SYGVNS. The CDR3 has 15 amino acids. This clonotype was picked up many times. Its matching antigen is unknown. Template switching introduced a universal primer site, and the cDNA bore unique molecular identifiers. From the 5' RACE reads, TCRdb called clonotypes with MiXCR, one entry per CDR3 protein. The sample lists 280,000 or so distinct CDR3 sequences, about 8.3% occurring once. This same sample was also part of a study on yellow fever vaccine responses in identical twins.

The sequencing sample was made of memory (CD45RO+) T cells sorted from blood. J is TRBJ2-7 and V is TRBV25-1, with D possibly TRBD2 on 6 matching bases. The origin of this receptor is a woman aged 18 to 35 in good health. In DNA form, the CDR3 reads TGTGCCAGCAGTACCGGCGGGAAGGGATCCCACGAGCAGTACTTC. Encoded protein: CASSTGGKGSHEQYF.